The 14 T cell receptor beta chains listed next were all sequenced from one sample in a study of tissue T cells after allogeneic stem cell transplantation. Generated by immunoSEQ multiplex PCR, the TCRdb table keeps only in-frame clones and is missing some. The data show around 50,000 clones, around 70% seen once. Material for sequencing was sorted cells pooled from one or two spleens. Every receptor here comes from a pool of C57BL/6 mice in good health.

As concerns this clone: The genes and germline here are from mouse. The CDR3 end lies 1 residue beyond the end of the read and is filled in from the germline J gene. J is TRBJ1-4 and V is TRBV29; no clear D. CDR1 MSHET and CDR2 SYDVDS come from the germline V gene. The CDR3 has 14 residues. The V end was cut by 2 bases, the J end by 0 bases, with 4 bases between. The CDR3 bases that were read are TGTGCTAGCAGTTTAGGGATTTCCAACGAAAGATTATTT. Its translation: CASSLGISNERLF. The full CDR3 protein reads CASSLGISNERLFF.

This clone was picked up a small number of times. Germline and genes here are mouse. The CDR3 is cut off 1 residue early in the read; its end comes from the germline J gene. The genes are TRBV4 and TRBJ2-7; D is unresolved. The ends were cut back, 4 bases at V and 2 bases at J, with 6 bases in the middle. The CDR3 runs to 12 residues. Germline CDR1 is LGHDT and CDR2 is YNNKQL (reference sequence). The CDR3 loop reads CASSSFPYEQYF. CDR3 DNA (partial): TGTGCCAGCAGCTCATTCCCCTATGAACAGTAC.

Only one count was recorded for this clone. Mouse germline and gene names are used. Read coverage stops 1 residue before the CDR3 terminus; the germline J gene supplies the remainder. V usage is TRBV13-2 and J usage is TRBJ2-7, with TRBD2 matching over 9 bases. CDR3 length equals 13 residues. The V gene's germline CDR1 is NNHNN and CDR2 SYGAGS (reference sequence). Unmatched junction bases numbered 1, after V lost 3 bases and J lost 3 bases. CDR3 DNA (partial): TGTGCCAGCGGTGGGACTGGGGACTATGAACAGTAC. Protein product: CASGGTGDYEQY. The full CDR3 is CASGGTGDYEQYF.

As to this clone: Mouse names are used for the genes. The read ends 1 residue early relative to the CDR3; the germline J gene fills the gap. J is TRBJ2-5 and V is TRBV5, with TRBD2 identical over 7 bases. Germline CDR1 is LGHNA and CDR2 is YNLKQL (reference sequence). Unmatched junction bases numbered 3, after V lost 4 bases and J lost 2 bases. The CDR3 is made up of 14 amino acids. The DNA read from the CDR3 is TGTGCCAGCAGCCCTCTGGGGGTCCAAGACACCCAGTAC. This codes for CASSPLGVQDTQY. The whole CDR3 reads CASSPLGVQDTQYF.

Notes on this clone: Gene names refer to mouse genes. Read sequence stops 1 residue before the CDR3 end, and the germline J gene provides the missing end. The sample holds other DNA sequences that translate to the same CDR3. This rearrangement joins TRBV31 to TRBJ2-3, with 7 bases matching TRBD2. V lost 0 bases and J lost 0; bases outside the gene matches: 0. Germline CDR1 reads GKSSPN; CDR2 reads SITVG. The CDR3 is made up of 14 amino acids. The CDR3 bases that were read are TGTGCCTGGAGTCTCTGGGGGAGTGCAGAAACGCTGTAT. This sequence encodes CAWSLWGSAETLY. The entire CDR3 protein is CAWSLWGSAETLYF.

This clone was detected a few times. Gene names and germline match the mouse. The read ends 1 residue shy of where the CDR3 ends; the end is completed using the germline J gene. This chain joins TRBV19 and TRBJ1-3, with no clear D. Trimming removed 5 bases at V and 0 bases at J, with 9 bases between. This CDR3 region has 14 residues. The germline gives CDR1 FNHDT, CDR2 SITEND (reference sequence). The CDR3 spells CASRLAGSGNTLYF. The DNA read from the CDR3 is TGTGCCAGCAGGTTGGCGGGTTCTGGAAATACGCTCTAT.

In the case of this clone: Mouse gene names and germline throughout. CDR3 bases read: TGTGCCAGCAGTTGGGACAGGGGAAACACAGAAGTCTTC. Encoded protein: CASSWDRGNTEVF. The whole CDR3 sequence is CASSWDRGNTEVFF. The rearrangement links TRBV13-1 to TRBJ1-1, with 10 bases matching TRBD1. The sequenced fragment ends 1 residue before the CDR3 boundary, so the rest is inferred from the germline J gene. The CDR3 sequence is 14 residues long. Germline values: CDR1 NSHNY, CDR2 SYGAGN. Trimming removed 4 bases from V and 1 base from J; junction bases left unmatched: 1.

Regarding this clone: Here the gene names and germline are mouse. The read terminates 1 residue before the CDR3 end, so the remaining end is supplied by the germline J gene. The chain combines TRBV1 with TRBJ2-1; D is ambiguous. Germline V gene sequence: CDR1 NSQYPW, CDR2 LRSPGD (reference sequence). V shed 4 bases and J shed 3 bases, with 4 bases lying between them. This CDR3 region has 12 residues. The covered CDR3 bases are TGCACCTGCAGTGTCCTCTATGCTGAGCAGTTC. Translated, it gives CTCSVLYAEQF. The whole CDR3 reads CTCSVLYAEQFF.

Concerning this clone itself: The genes are named according to mouse. The read ends 1 residue before the CDR3 terminus; that terminus is restored from the germline J gene. V and J are TRBV4 and TRBJ2-5; 11 nucleotides agree with TRBD2. Germline CDR1 LGHDT, CDR2 YNNKQL (reference sequence). The CDR3 covers 14 residues. V dropped 5 bases and J dropped 8; count of bases not matched to a gene: 6. The CDR3 DNA, read in part, is TGTGCCAGCAGCCCCCGACTGGGGGGGAGCACCCAGTAC. This encodes CASSPRLGGSTQY. The entire CDR3 is CASSPRLGGSTQYF.

This clone came up once. The germline and genes are mouse ones. Read sequence stops 1 residue before the CDR3 end, and the germline J gene provides the missing end. The chain recombines TRBV2 with TRBJ1-1, with unresolved D. Germline CDR1 LGHNA, CDR2 YSYQKL. V lost 0 bases and J 0 bases, leaving 8 bases between the germline ends. This CDR3 has 15 amino acids. The DNA read from the CDR3 is TGTGCCAGCAGCCAAGACCCACAAGCAAACACAGAAGTCTTC. This encodes CASSQDPQANTEVF. The full CDR3 is CASSQDPQANTEVFF.

Comment on this clone: Gene names are mouse gene names. With the read ending 1 residue before the CDR3 end, the germline J gene is used to fill in that end. The chain uses TRBV15 and TRBJ2-3; D might be TRBD2 (7 bases). The CDR3 runs to 14 residues. Germline CDR1 SGHND, CDR2 FRSKSL. Trimming took 3 bases from V and 4 from J, leaving 11 bases between them. CDR3 DNA, as far as it was read: TGTGCCAGCAGTTTTTGGGGGGCCTCAGAAACGCTGTAT. Translation gives CASSFWGASETLY. The whole CDR3 sequence reads CASSFWGASETLYF.

This clone was seen more than once but under ten times. Each gene name is a mouse one. Read data end 1 residue before the CDR3 end; the end is taken from the germline J gene. This rearrangement joins TRBV2 to TRBJ1-3; perhaps TRBD1 as D (6 bases). This CDR3 region has 14 residues. Trimming stripped 1 base from V and 2 bases from J, with 6 bases between. CDR1 is LGHNA, CDR2 YSYQKL, per germline. Here the CDR3 reads CASSQGGPGNTLYF. CDR3 DNA, as far as it was read: TGTGCCAGCAGCCAAGGGGGGCCTGGAAATACGCTCTAT.

Notes on this clone: The genes and germline here are from mouse. The CDR3 end falls 1 residue outside the read, so it is completed with the germline J gene. The chain joins TRBV3 to TRBJ2-1; no clear D. Looked up from germline, CDR1 is SNHLY and CDR2 is FYNGKV (reference sequence). V dropped 1 base and J dropped 1 base, with 5 bases sitting between them. The CDR3 is 14 residues long. The DNA read from the CDR3 is TGTGCCAGCAGCTTAGGCAGGAACTATGCTGAGCAGTTC. Encoded protein: CASSLGRNYAEQF. The entire CDR3 is CASSLGRNYAEQFF.

The table lists this clone with a few counts. Gene names are the mouse ones. The read gets to within 1 residue of the CDR3 end, and the germline J gene fills in the rest. V is TRBV26 and J is TRBJ2-7; unclear D gene. The CDR3 is made up of 12 amino acids. V was trimmed by 2 bases and J by 3 bases, leaving 5 bases between them. Per the germline V gene, CDR1 is KGHPV and CDR2 is FQNQEV (reference sequence). The CDR3 loop reads CASSLNNYEQYF. The DNA read from the CDR3 is TGTGCCAGCAGTCTGAACAACTATGAACAGTAC.